The rows below give T cell receptor beta chains drawn from one sample of a study of neurological immune-mediated disorders. TCRdb processed the 5' RACE reads anew with MiXCR; each CDR3 protein has one entry. The repertoire holds roughly 30,000 distinct CDR3 sequences, with about an eighth as singletons. The specimen was CD4+ T cells from blood. The source is a female donor with HTLV-1-associated myelopathy (HAM/TSP). CDR3s include the opening cysteine and the closing phenylalanine or tryptophan. The D gene is left open where the match is weak. A row's size may be missing; if present it is once, few, many or a size class.

j_call: TRBJ1-2
v_call: TRBV6-5
d_call: TRBD1
clone_size: -
cdr3_aa: CASSSRQGSGYTF
cdr3_nt: TGTGCCAGCAGTTCCCGACAGGGGTCTGGCTACACCTTC

j_call: TRBJ2-1
v_call: TRBV28
d_call: -
clone_size: -
cdr3_aa: CASSHGRFDGQFF
cdr3_nt: TGTGCTAGCAGTCACGGGAGATTCGATGGGCAGTTCTTC

j_call: TRBJ2-7
v_call: TRBV7-2
d_call: -
clone_size: -
cdr3_aa: CASSSDHYEQYF
cdr3_nt: TGTGCCAGCAGCTCCGACCACTACGAGCAGTACTTC

j_call: TRBJ1-5
v_call: TRBV20-1
d_call: -
clone_size: medium-sized
cdr3_aa: CSAVTRGSDYNQPQHF
cdr3_nt: TGCAGTGCTGTTACCAGGGGTAGCGACTACAATCAGCCCCAGCATTTT

j_call: TRBJ1-2
v_call: TRBV20-1
d_call: TRBD1
clone_size: many
cdr3_aa: CSGGQGGGYTF
cdr3_nt: TGCAGTGGCGGACAGGGAGGGGGCTACACCTTC

j_call: TRBJ1-4
v_call: TRBV24-1
d_call: -
clone_size: many
cdr3_aa: CATSVSARETVCEKLFF
cdr3_nt: TGTGCCACCAGTGTATCCGCGAGGGAGACTGTCTGTGAAAAACTGTTTTTT

j_call: TRBJ1-5
v_call: TRBV10-3
d_call: -
clone_size: many
cdr3_aa: CAIREGGNQPQHF
cdr3_nt: TGTGCCATCAGAGAAGGTGGGAATCAGCCCCAGCATTTT

j_call: TRBJ2-4
v_call: TRBV18
d_call: -
clone_size: many
cdr3_aa: CASKRDIQYF
cdr3_nt: TGTGCCAGCAAACGGGACATTCAGTACTTC

j_call: TRBJ2-1
v_call: TRBV20-1
d_call: -
clone_size: many
cdr3_aa: CSAGLTYNEQFF
cdr3_nt: TGCAGTGCCGGACTGACCTACAATGAGCAGTTCTTC

j_call: TRBJ2-2
v_call: TRBV3-1
d_call: -
clone_size: many
cdr3_aa: CASSENTGELFF
cdr3_nt: TGTGCCAGCAGCGAAAACACCGGGGAGCTGTTTTTT

j_call: TRBJ1-5
v_call: TRBV12-3/TRBV12-4
d_call: -
clone_size: medium-sized
cdr3_aa: CASSFGRHQPQHF
cdr3_nt: TGTGCCAGCAGTTTTGGGCGGCATCAGCCCCAGCATTTT

j_call: TRBJ2-7
v_call: TRBV9
d_call: -
clone_size: many
cdr3_aa: CASSVEGTALSYEQYF
cdr3_nt: TGTGCCAGCAGCGTAGAGGGAACGGCCCTATCCTACGAGCAGTACTTC

j_call: TRBJ2-3
v_call: TRBV7-9
d_call: -
clone_size: -
cdr3_aa: CASSFPRGYDTQYF
cdr3_nt: TGTGCCAGCAGCTTCCCAAGGGGGTACGATACGCAGTATTTT

j_call: TRBJ1-3
v_call: TRBV19
d_call: -
clone_size: many
cdr3_aa: CASSTGGNTIYF
cdr3_nt: TGTGCCAGTAGTACAGGGGGAAACACCATATATTTT

j_call: TRBJ2-5
v_call: TRBV11-1
d_call: -
clone_size: many
cdr3_aa: CASSFLPPQETQYF
cdr3_nt: TGTGCCAGCAGCTTCCTTCCTCCACAAGAGACCCAGTACTTC

j_call: TRBJ2-7
v_call: TRBV5-4
d_call: -
clone_size: -
cdr3_aa: CASSFPSPTYEQYF
cdr3_nt: TGTGCCAGCAGCTTTCCTTCGCCGACCTACGAGCAGTACTTC

j_call: TRBJ2-3
v_call: TRBV20-1
d_call: -
clone_size: many
cdr3_aa: CSVTQGWGTDTQYF
cdr3_nt: TGCAGTGTTACACAGGGATGGGGCACAGATACGCAGTATTTT

j_call: TRBJ1-4
v_call: TRBV14
d_call: -
clone_size: many
cdr3_aa: CASSQVPLEKLFF
cdr3_nt: TGTGCCAGCAGCCAAGTTCCCCTTGAAAAACTGTTTTTT

j_call: TRBJ2-2
v_call: TRBV5-1
d_call: TRBD1
clone_size: few
cdr3_aa: CASSLRTGAGTGELFF
cdr3_nt: TGCGCCAGCAGCTTAAGGACAGGGGCAGGCACCGGGGAGCTGTTTTTT

j_call: TRBJ2-3
v_call: TRBV20-1
d_call: -
clone_size: many
cdr3_aa: CSARGVGVPGHTDTQYF
cdr3_nt: TGCAGTGCTAGAGGGGTAGGTGTCCCAGGACACACAGATACGCAGTATTTT

j_call: TRBJ2-3
v_call: TRBV3-1
d_call: TRBD2
clone_size: many
cdr3_aa: CASSQDRGTSHTDTQYF
cdr3_nt: TGTGCCAGCAGCCAAGATAGAGGGACTAGCCACACAGATACGCAGTATTTT

j_call: TRBJ1-1
v_call: TRBV2
d_call: -
clone_size: -
cdr3_aa: CACSARLDPNTEAFF
cdr3_nt: -

j_call: TRBJ2-5
v_call: TRBV30
d_call: -
clone_size: many
cdr3_aa: CAWSELTGFGETQYF
cdr3_nt: TGTGCCTGGAGTGAATTAACAGGGTTCGGGGAGACCCAGTACTTC